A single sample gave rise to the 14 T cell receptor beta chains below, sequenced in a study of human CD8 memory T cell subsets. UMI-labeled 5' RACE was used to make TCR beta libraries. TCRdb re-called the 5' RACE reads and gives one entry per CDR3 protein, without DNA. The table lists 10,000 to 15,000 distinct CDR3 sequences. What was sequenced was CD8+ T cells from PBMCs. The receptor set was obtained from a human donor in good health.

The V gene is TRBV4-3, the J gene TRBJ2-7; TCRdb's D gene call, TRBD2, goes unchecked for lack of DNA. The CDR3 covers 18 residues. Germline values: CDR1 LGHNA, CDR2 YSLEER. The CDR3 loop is CASSQDRSGKYGGGEQYF.

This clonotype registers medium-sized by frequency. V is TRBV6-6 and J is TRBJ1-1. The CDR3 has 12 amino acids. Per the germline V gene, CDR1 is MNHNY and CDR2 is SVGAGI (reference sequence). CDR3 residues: CASSYTDTEAFF.

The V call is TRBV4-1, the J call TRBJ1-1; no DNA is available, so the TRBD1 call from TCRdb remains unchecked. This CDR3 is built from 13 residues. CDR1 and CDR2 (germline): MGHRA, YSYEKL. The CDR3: CASSQGTGTEAFF.

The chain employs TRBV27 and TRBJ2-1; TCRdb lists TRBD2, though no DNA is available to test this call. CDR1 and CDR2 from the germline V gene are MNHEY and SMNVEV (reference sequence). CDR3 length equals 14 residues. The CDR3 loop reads CASSLFSGHNEQFF.

CDR3 residues: CSLEGDQSTDTQYF. The chain recombines TRBV29-1 with TRBJ2-3; with no DNA, the TCRdb D assignment of TRBD1 cannot be verified. This CDR3 is built from 14 residues. CDR1 and CDR2 (germline): SQVTM, ANQGSEA.

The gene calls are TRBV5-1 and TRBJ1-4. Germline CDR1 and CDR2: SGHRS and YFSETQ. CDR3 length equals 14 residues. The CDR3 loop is CASSLTANGEKLFF.

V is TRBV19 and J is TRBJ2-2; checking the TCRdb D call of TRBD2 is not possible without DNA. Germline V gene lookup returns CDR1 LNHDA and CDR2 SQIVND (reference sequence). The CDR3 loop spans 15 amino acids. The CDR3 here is CASSTRTSRTGELFF.

CDR3 protein: CASTKGTGKGTEAFF. This chain connects TRBV19 to TRBJ1-1; there is no DNA to check the TCRdb D call of TRBD1. The germline V gene encodes CDR1 LNHDA and CDR2 SQIVND (reference sequence). There are 15 residues in the CDR3.

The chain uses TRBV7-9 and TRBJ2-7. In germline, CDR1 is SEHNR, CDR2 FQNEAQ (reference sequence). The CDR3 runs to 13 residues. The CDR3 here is CASSPVASYEQYF.

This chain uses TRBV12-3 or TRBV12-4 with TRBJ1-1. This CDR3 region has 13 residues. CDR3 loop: CASLRRGLPEAFF.

The CDR3: CSARDMGKSGNQPQHF. This chain links TRBV20-1 with TRBJ1-5. This CDR3 has 16 amino acids. Germline V gene lookup returns CDR1 DFQATT and CDR2 SNEGSKA (reference sequence).

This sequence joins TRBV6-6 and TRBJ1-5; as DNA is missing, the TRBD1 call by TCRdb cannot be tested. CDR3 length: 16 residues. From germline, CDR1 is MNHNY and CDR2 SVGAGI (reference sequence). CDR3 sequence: CASSYRTGSINQPQHF.

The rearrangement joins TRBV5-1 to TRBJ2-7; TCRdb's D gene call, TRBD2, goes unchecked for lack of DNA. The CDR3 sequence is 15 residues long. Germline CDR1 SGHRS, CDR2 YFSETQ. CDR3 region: CASSLDPSGVQEQYF.

CDR3 sequence reads: CSARDTTDISVQETQYF. The chain recombines TRBV20-1 with TRBJ2-5; TCRdb designates TRBD1, a call that cannot be tested without DNA. There are 17 residues in the CDR3. Germline V CDR1 and CDR2: DFQATT, SNEGSKA (reference sequence).